Here is one TCR beta chain with its context. The CDR3 is 17 amino acids. V lost 5 bases to trimming and J lost 1 base; unmatched junction nucleotides: 9. The germline V gene has CDR1 SEHNR and CDR2 FQNEAQ (reference sequence). The data were obtained in a study of T cells in Graves' hyperthyroidism and ophthalmopathy. Regions amplified from RNA transcripts were the TCR beta CDR3 regions. The HTBI primer set was used in a first-round RT-PCR of the TCR CDR3. One entry per CDR3 protein, called by TCRdb with MiXCR from the multiplex PCR reads. The sample yields approximately 600,000 distinct CDR3 sequences, about 15% seen once. Uncontrolled infection, other autoimmune disease, pregnancy or lactation led to exclusion.

The chain combines TRBV7-9 with TRBJ1-4; TRBD1 matches 8 bases. The clonotype originates from a woman younger than 45 with Graves' hyperthyroidism that later progressed to Graves' ophthalmopathy. The sequencing input was blood. The DNA for the CDR3 is TGTGCCAGCAGCCGAGGACAGGGAGGGAGAACTAATGAAAAACTGTTTTTT. It encodes CASSRGQGGRTNEKLFF.